Below, 15 T cell receptor beta chains from the same sample are listed, as sequenced in a study of early stage breast cancer tumors. Profiling relied on immunoSEQ multiplex PCR, and the TCRdb table lists in-frame clones only, not all of them. The sample has 30,000 or so clones, around three quarters seen once. Sequenced input: blood. The origin of the receptors is a person between 50 and 60 years old with breast cancer.

The J gene is TRBJ2-1, the V gene TRBV12-5; the D gene is possibly TRBD1 (5 bases). Germline CDR1 is LGHNT and CDR2 is FRNRAP. The CDR3 contains 17 residues. Trimming left V 0 bases short and J 1 base short, with 13 bases between. The CDR3 here is CASGLVGVTQSYNEQFF. CDR3 DNA sequence: TGTGCTAGTGGTTTGGTAGGGGTAACGCAGTCCTACAATGAGCAGTTCTTC.

The CDR3 DNA sequence: TGTGCCAGCAGCTTAGCAGGCGGGGCGGGGGAGCTGTTTTTT. Translation gives CASSLAGGAGELFF. The chain couples TRBV7-2 to TRBJ2-2, with D perhaps matching TRBD2 (6 bases). Deletions cut 0 bases from V and 8 bases from J, with 10 bases between. Germline CDR1 SGHTA, CDR2 FQGNSA. This CDR3 has 14 residues.

The J gene is TRBJ2-5, the V gene TRBV11-2; D gene uncertain. There are 15 residues in the CDR3. V was cut by 1 base and J by 1 base, with 10 bases left in between. The germline CDR1 and CDR2 sequences are SGHAT and FQNNGV. This CDR3 reads CASSLASWVQETQYF. CDR3 DNA sequence: TGTGCCAGCAGCTTAGCGTCGTGGGTCCAAGAGACCCAGTACTTC.

This sequence joins TRBV30 and TRBJ2-1, with D unclear. Germline V gene lookup returns CDR1 GTSNPN and CDR2 SVGIG (reference sequence). CDR3 length equals 16 residues. The ends were cut back, 3 bases at V and 3 bases at J, with 18 bases in the middle. CDR3 loop: CAWRVMGSAFYNEQFF. The DNA for the CDR3 is TGTGCCTGGAGGGTAATGGGAAGTGCGTTCTACAATGAGCAGTTCTTC.

The chain is built from TRBV29-1 and TRBJ1-1; tentatively, D is TRBD1 (5 bases). The CDR3 consists of 14 residues. CDR1 SQVTM and CDR2 ANQGSEA come from the germline V gene. Trimming stripped 6 bases from V and 0 bases from J, with 14 bases between. The chain's CDR3 is CSVPRDPLNTEAFF. The CDR3 bases are TGCAGCGTCCCCCGGGACCCCTTGAACACTGAAGCTTTCTTT.

V is TRBV2 and J is TRBJ2-7; no reliable D call. V lost 2 bases to trimming and J lost 5 bases, with 7 bases between them. Germline-derived CDR1 and CDR2 are SNHLY and FYNNEI. CDR3 size: 12 residues. The CDR3 DNA reads TGTGCCAGCAGTGAACGCCATCACGAGCAGTACTTC. Protein sequence: CASSERHHEQYF.

The chain uses TRBV9 and TRBJ2-1, with D uncertain. This CDR3 comprises 15 residues. Deletions cut 4 bases from V and 4 bases from J, with 15 bases between. Germline V gene data show CDR1 as SGDLS and CDR2 as YYNGEE. CDR3 in DNA: TGTGCCAGCAGCACCGACGCCTCCTATTACAATGAGCAGTTCTTC. It codes for CASSTDASYYNEQFF.

The genes are TRBV19 and TRBJ1-3; D unclear. This CDR3 is built from 15 residues. Germline lookup yields CDR1 LNHDA and CDR2 SQIVND (reference sequence). Trimming cost V 8 bases and J 0 bases, with 14 bases left between them. The CDR3 sequence is CASGFIQYSGNTIYF. The DNA of the CDR3 is TGTGCCAGTGGCTTTATACAGTACTCTGGAAACACCATATATTTT. Filled out from reference TRBV19 and TRBJ1-3, the complete variable domain reads DGGITQSPKYLFRKEGQNVTLSCEQNLNHDAMYWYRQDPGQGLRLIYYSQIVNDFQKGDIAEGYSVSREKKESFPLTVTSAQKNPTAFYLCASGFIQYSGNTIYFGEGSWLTVV.

The chain carries TRBV4-1 and TRBJ2-7; D may be TRBD1 (6 bases). Germline V gene data show CDR1 as MGHRA and CDR2 as YSYEKL. The CDR3 runs 15 residues. The V gene lost 4 bases and the J gene lost 3 bases, with 16 bases spanning the gap. DNA of the CDR3: TGCGCCAGCAGCCTGGCTTGGCAGGGGAGCTACGAGCAGTACTTC. This encodes CASSLAWQGSYEQYF.

The rearrangement joins TRBV30 to TRBJ2-5; TRBD2 matches 14 bases. The germline CDR1 and CDR2 sequences are GTSNPN and SVGIG (reference sequence). The V segment lost 4 bases and the J segment 4 bases; nucleotides outside the gene matches: 11. This CDR3 contains 17 residues. In DNA, the CDR3 is TGTGCCTGGACCTCCGGACTAGCGGGAGGAGGGGGAGAGACCCAGTACTTC. It encodes CAWTSGLAGGGGETQYF.

The rearrangement joins TRBV9 to TRBJ2-7; D might be TRBD1 or TRBD2, each matching 5 bases. The germline CDR1 and CDR2 sequences are SGDLS and YYNGEE. The CDR3 loop spans 16 amino acids. V was shortened by 3 bases and J by 0 bases, with 16 bases between the two germline ends. CDR3 protein: CASSEGPTAHSYEQYF. As DNA, the CDR3 is TGTGCCAGCAGCGAGGGACCAACAGCGCACTCCTACGAGCAGTACTTC.

This clone was recorded once. This chain connects TRBV30 to TRBJ1-2, with 12 bases aligning to TRBD1. CDR1 and CDR2 (germline): GTSNPN, SVGIG (reference sequence). Trimming took 1 base from V and 8 from J; bases not matched to a gene: 8. The CDR3 sequence is 15 residues long. Here the CDR3 reads CAWSERDRGLLGYTF. CDR3 DNA sequence: TGTGCCTGGAGTGAAAGGGACAGGGGGCTATTGGGCTACACCTTC.

The chain joins TRBV11-3 to TRBJ1-1, with D hard to call. In germline, CDR1 is SGHNT, CDR2 YENEEA. V gave up 3 bases and J gave up 2 bases, with 4 bases separating them. This CDR3 contains 12 residues. CDR3 residues: CASSLSNTEAFF. The DNA for the CDR3 is TGTGCCAGCAGCTTGTCAAACACTGAAGCTTTCTTT.

The chain is built from TRBV11-3 and TRBJ1-3; TRBD1 matches 7 bases. Germline V gene data show CDR1 as SGHNT and CDR2 as YENEEA. The CDR3 loop spans 16 amino acids. Trimming took 5 bases from V and 0 from J; bases not matched to a gene: 7. CDR3 nucleotide sequence: TGTGCCAGCAGCACAGGGGACGGTCACTCTGGAAACACCATATATTTT. Translated, it gives CASSTGDGHSGNTIYF. The full variable domain, completed using reference TRBV11-3 and TRBJ1-3, is EAGVVQSPRYKIIEKKQPVAFWCNPISGHNTLYWYLQNLGQGPELLIRYENEEAVDDSQLPKDRFSAERLKGVDSTLKIQPAELGDSAVYLCASSTGDGHSGNTIYFGEGSWLTVV.

V usage is TRBV27 and J usage is TRBJ2-1; 9 bases map to TRBD1. The trim removed 6 bases at V and 5 bases at J, leaving 5 bases unmatched. The germline CDR1 and CDR2 sequences are MNHEY and SMNVEV (reference sequence). CDR3 length: 14 amino acids. CDR3 sequence (DNA): TGTGCCAGCAGGCCCGGGACAGGGAACAATGAGCAGTTCTTC. This codes for CASRPGTGNNEQFF.